The 8 T cell receptor beta chains given below trace back to one sample, sequenced in a study of T cell repertoires in cytomegalovirus infection. What these receptors recognize is not known. TCRdb re-called the reads with MiXCR, one entry per CDR3 protein. The sample holds approximately 1,000,000 distinct CDR3 sequences, roughly 30% seen once. Source: cultured CD8+ T cells from PBMCs, taken from culture after CMV antigen stimulation. The receptor set was obtained from a human donor in good health (CMV status not recorded). Some clones in this sample may be carry-over from other donors' samples.

The chain is built from TRBV6-2 or TRBV6-3 and TRBJ1-1; D is possibly TRBD1 (5 bases). V lost 6 bases and J lost 1, with 9 bases in between. Per germline, CDR1 MNHEY and CDR2 SVGEGT. CDR3 size: 13 residues. The CDR3 DNA is TGTGCCAGCAGAACCGGGGCGAACACTGAAGCTTTCTTT. It is translated as CASRTGANTEAFF.

This clonotype was counted only a few times. V and J are TRBV28 and TRBJ2-5; 13 bases fit TRBD2. V dropped 5 bases and J dropped 5; count of bases not matched to a gene: 11. The CDR3 has 17 amino acids. CDR1 and CDR2 from the germline V gene are MDHEN and SYDVKM. The CDR3 DNA reads TGTGCCAGCAGTCGGGGGACTAGCGGGGATCTGTTGGAGACCCAGTACTTC. This sequence encodes CASSRGTSGDLLETQYF.

This clonotype was picked up a small number of times. The chain joins TRBV27 to TRBJ1-2, with TRBD1 as a possible D gene (6 bases). The germline V and J ends were trimmed by 6 bases and 4 bases, with 18 bases remaining between them. Germline V gene data show CDR1 as MNHEY and CDR2 as SMNVEV (reference sequence). This CDR3 spans 15 amino acids. The chain's CDR3 is CASSRGAGVVYGYTF. CDR3 coding DNA: TGTGCCAGCAGCCGGGGGGCGGGGGTGGTCTATGGCTACACCTTC.

There are many counts of this clonotype. The chain carries TRBV6-6 and TRBJ2-3; D remains unclear. Looked up from germline, CDR1 is MNHNY and CDR2 is SVGAGI (reference sequence). Trimming pared 2 bases from V and 4 bases from J, leaving 13 bases between. CDR3 length: 15 residues. Here the CDR3 reads CASSYPPKGADTQYF. The CDR3 nucleotides read TGTGCCAGCAGTTACCCCCCGAAGGGCGCAGATACGCAGTATTTT.

Only a few counts were recorded for this clonotype. The chain recombines TRBV6-5 with TRBJ2-3; TRBD1 matches 7 bases. CDR3 size: 16 residues. Germline CDR1 and CDR2: MNHEY and SVGAGI. Trimming took 6 bases from V and 0 from J; bases not matched to a gene: 9. CDR3 nucleotide sequence: TGTGCCAGCAGCCGAGAGGGACAGCCTAGCACAGATACGCAGTATTTT. It specifies CASSREGQPSTDTQYF.

There are a few counts of this clonotype. The chain joins TRBV7-8 to TRBJ1-2; 7 bases fit TRBD1. This CDR3 is built from 17 residues. Germline CDR1 reads SGHVS; CDR2 reads FQNEAQ. V lost 0 bases and J lost 2; bases outside the gene matches: 9. The DNA for the CDR3 is TGTGCCAGCAGCTTAGCGGGACAGTCCCTCGAGAACTATGGCTACACCTTC. Amino acid sequence: CASSLAGQSLENYGYTF.

The chain employs TRBV12-3 or TRBV12-4 and TRBJ2-7; D is perhaps TRBD2 (6 bases). V gave up 4 bases and J gave up 3 bases, with 16 bases separating them. CDR3 length: 15 residues. The CDR3 spells CASSSSEGRLYEQYF. Here the CDR3 DNA reads TGTGCCAGCAGTTCCAGTGAGGGGAGGCTCTACGAGCAGTACTTC.

The chain is built from TRBV2 and TRBJ2-3; D is unresolved. Trimming stripped 7 bases from V and 6 bases from J, with 8 bases between. CDR1 is SNHLY, CDR2 FYNNEI, per germline. The CDR3 loop spans 11 amino acids. DNA of the CDR3: TGTGCCAGCATGGCGAGGGATACGCAGTATTTT. The encoded protein is CASMARDTQYF. The full variable domain, with the rest looked up from reference TRBV2 and TRBJ2-3, is EPEVTQTPSHQVTQMGQEVILRCVPISNHLYFYWYRQILGQKVEFLVSFYNNEISEKSEIFDDQFSVERPDGSNFTLKIRSTKLEDSAMYFCASMARDTQYFGPGTRLTVL.